What follows describes a single TCR beta chain. Its cognate antigen has yet to be identified. Base qualities were left out, and no much larger clone turns up one base away. Patients with a history of autoimmune disease or receiving systemic immunosuppression were excluded from the trial. Peripheral blood for TCR sequencing was drawn from every dose cohort at baseline, at cycle 4 day 1 and at cycle 7 day 1. The samples were drawn from a first-in-human, open-label, multicenter phase I dose-escalation trial of ivuxolimab. The trial enrolled adults with locally advanced or metastatic head and neck squamous cell, hepatocellular, melanoma or renal cell carcinoma. CD4+ and CD8+ T cells were sorted separately from peripheral blood before TCR sequencing. This entry belongs to a study of OX40 agonist ivuxolimab in advanced cancers. Regarding the research as a whole: The costimulatory receptor OX40 (CD134) was targeted by ivuxolimab, a fully human IgG2 agonistic monoclonal antibody. Patients were allowed to have had prior anti-PD-1, anti-PD-L1 or anti-CTLA-4 therapy, and around 41% of the dose-escalation patients had previously received checkpoint inhibitors. The paper reports the monotherapy dose-escalation portion (N = 52 patients) of the phase I ivuxolimab trial. Intravenous ivuxolimab was administered to patients every 2 weeks at six dose levels: 0.01, 0.1, 0.3, 1.5, 3 and 10 mg/kg. Of the 50 to 55 dose-escalation patients, hepatocellular carcinoma was present in approximately 20, melanoma in approximately 15, renal cell carcinoma in 9 and head and neck cancer in 9. Peripheral TCRbeta sequencing aimed to test whether ivuxolimab altered TCR sequence diversity and caused clonal T-cell expansion. A male proportion of 82.7% and a mean age of roughly 55 years, ranging from 23 to 79, were recorded for the dose-escalation cohort. Three dose-escalation patients achieved partial responses, one with hepatocellular carcinoma and two with cutaneous melanoma.

Overall study outcomes, separate from this receptor: The antigen specificity of the peripheral T cells that underwent clonal expansion was not determined. At doses of 0.1 to 3.0 mg/kg, clonal expansion of both CD4+ and CD8+ blood T cells was observed from baseline to week 6. After ivuxolimab, CD8+ T cells had more expanded clones than CD4+ T cells on average. Low levels of normalized T-cell clonal expansion were also seen in some patients who did not respond. In the 0.1-3.0 mg/kg groups, partial responders had among the lowest normalized peripheral clonal expansion, particularly in CD8+ T cells.

The CDR3 spans 16 residues, from the cysteine through the phenylalanine. Only the CDR3 DNA is retained, 48 bases long and in frame from the first base. V loses 2 bases, J loses 2 bases, and the germline ends lie 10 bases apart. As encoded in the germline V gene, CDR1 is LGHNT while CDR2 is FRNRAP. Genomic DNA was extracted from sorted cells for sequencing of the TCRbeta CDR3 region. TCRbeta CDR3 regions were sequenced using the immunoSEQ Assay. The table comes from immuneACCESS by way of TCRdb, which keeps in-frame sequences with V and J called. Part of the clones is missing from these tables; in studies checked, under half for an unresolved V gene and the rest for unknown reasons. In all, the sample holds roughly 70,000 clones, and about 83% of those were seen once. The biggest ten clones account for 0.68% of the sample.

Sample: CD4+ or CD8+ T cells sorted from blood, taken in a trial of the OX40 agonist ivuxolimab. Recombination joined TRBV12-5 with TRBJ2-6; a tentative D call is TRBD2 (6 bases match). This sequence originates from an adult with an advanced solid tumor such as melanoma, head and neck, liver or kidney cancer. Read as DNA, the sequence is TGTGCTAGTGGTTTGTCCTCGGGGGCTGGGGCCAACGTCCTGACTTTC. This encodes CASGLSSGAGANVLTF.